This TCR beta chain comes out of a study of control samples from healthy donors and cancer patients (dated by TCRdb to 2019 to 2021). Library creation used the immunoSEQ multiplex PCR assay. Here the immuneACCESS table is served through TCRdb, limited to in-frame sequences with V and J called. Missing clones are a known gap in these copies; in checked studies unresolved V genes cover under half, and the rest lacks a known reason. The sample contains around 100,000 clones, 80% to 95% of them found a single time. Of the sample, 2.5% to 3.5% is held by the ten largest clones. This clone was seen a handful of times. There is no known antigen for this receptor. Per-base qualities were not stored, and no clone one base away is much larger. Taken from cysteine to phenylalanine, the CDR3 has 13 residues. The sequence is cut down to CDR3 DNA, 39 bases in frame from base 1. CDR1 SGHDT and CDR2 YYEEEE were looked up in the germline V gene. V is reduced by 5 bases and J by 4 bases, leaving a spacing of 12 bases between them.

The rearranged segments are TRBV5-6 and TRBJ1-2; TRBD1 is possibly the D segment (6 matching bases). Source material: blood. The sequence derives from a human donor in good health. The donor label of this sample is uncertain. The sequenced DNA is TGTGCCAGCAGTTCCGGACAGCCCTATGGCTACACCTTC. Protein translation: CASSSGQPYGYTF.